Listed below are T cell receptor beta chains from one sample, sequenced in a study of shared clonotypes between healthy human individuals. Assay: immunoSEQ multiplex PCR; the TCRdb copy retains only in-frame clones and omits some. Of 300,000 to 400,000 clones in the sample, around 67% are singletons; the top ten hold roughly 10%. Sample: memory CD4+ T cells sorted from blood. These TCRs come from a man aged 25 to 40 in good health. CDR3s include the opening cysteine and the closing phenylalanine or tryptophan. The D gene is left open where the match is weak. Not every row has a clone size; where given, it reads once, few, many or a size class.

d_gene: -; j_gene: TRBJ2-5; abundance: -; v_gene: TRBV28; CDR3aa: CASSLLGRDQETQYF; CDR3nt: TGTGCCAGCAGTTTATTAGGCAGGGACCAAGAGACCCAGTACTTC
d_gene: -; j_gene: TRBJ2-7; abundance: -; v_gene: TRBV29-1; CDR3aa: CSVVGVSYEQYF; CDR3nt: TGCAGCGTTGTGGGAGTCTCCTACGAGCAGTACTTC
d_gene: -; j_gene: TRBJ2-7; abundance: -; v_gene: TRBV11-2; CDR3aa: CASSLDYWEQYF; CDR3nt: TGTGCCAGCAGCTTAGATTACTGGGAGCAGTACTTC
d_gene: TRBD1; j_gene: TRBJ2-7; abundance: many; v_gene: TRBV7-2; CDR3aa: CASSSAGQGYEQYF; CDR3nt: TGTGCCAGCAGCTCCGCCGGACAGGGCTACGAGCAGTACTTC
d_gene: TRBD1; j_gene: TRBJ1-2; abundance: -; v_gene: TRBV27; CDR3aa: CASSPGTGISYTF; CDR3nt: TGTGCCAGCAGTCCCGGGACAGGTATTAGCTACACCTTC
d_gene: -; j_gene: TRBJ2-7; abundance: -; v_gene: TRBV5-1; CDR3aa: CASSPGHNSYEQYF; CDR3nt: TGCGCCAGCAGCCCCGGACATAACTCCTACGAGCAGTACTTC
d_gene: TRBD2; j_gene: TRBJ2-1; abundance: few; v_gene: TRBV4-1; CDR3aa: CASGPGLAGVNEQFF; CDR3nt: TGCGCCAGCGGGCCGGGACTAGCGGGAGTAAATGAGCAGTTCTTC
d_gene: -; j_gene: TRBJ2-7; abundance: -; v_gene: TRBV11-3; CDR3aa: CASSLRGSYEQYF; CDR3nt: TGTGCCAGCAGCTTGAGAGGGTCCTACGAGCAGTACTTC
d_gene: -; j_gene: TRBJ1-1; abundance: -; v_gene: TRBV7-2; CDR3aa: CASSFLSRDQGAFF; CDR3nt: TGTGCCAGCAGCTTTCTCTCCAGGGATCAGGGAGCTTTCTTT
d_gene: TRBD1; j_gene: TRBJ1-1; abundance: -; v_gene: TRBV6-5; CDR3aa: CASSYLVPGQVEAFF; CDR3nt: TGTGCCAGCAGTTACCTAGTCCCGGGACAGGTTGAAGCTTTCTTT
d_gene: -; j_gene: TRBJ2-7; abundance: many; v_gene: TRBV10-3; CDR3aa: CAISGNWGSSYEQYF; CDR3nt: TGTGCCATCAGCGGGAACTGGGGAAGCTCCTACGAGCAGTACTTC
d_gene: TRBD1; j_gene: TRBJ2-5; abundance: -; v_gene: TRBV30; CDR3aa: CAWRDRETQYF; CDR3nt: TGTGCCTGGAGGGACAGGGAGACCCAGTACTTC
d_gene: TRBD1; j_gene: TRBJ1-3; abundance: -; v_gene: TRBV9; CDR3aa: CASSADRGSLGHTIYF; CDR3nt: TGTGCCAGCAGCGCAGACAGGGGGTCGCTGGGTCACACCATATATTTT
d_gene: TRBD2; j_gene: TRBJ2-5; abundance: -; v_gene: TRBV19; CDR3aa: CASSRTSGLETQYF; CDR3nt: TGTGCCAGTAGTAGGACTAGCGGGCTAGAGACCCAGTACTTC
d_gene: -; j_gene: TRBJ2-7; abundance: -; v_gene: TRBV5-1; CDR3aa: CASSFLGQYEQYF; CDR3nt: TGCGCCAGCAGCTTCCTCGGACAGTACGAGCAGTACTTC